The rows below give T cell receptor beta chains drawn from one sample of a study of cytomegalovirus exposure and HLA in healthy donors. Only in-frame clones appear in the TCRdb table, and some are missing; sequencing was by immunoSEQ multiplex PCR. Of 150,000 to 200,000 clones in the sample, about 80% are singletons; the top ten hold more than 6.5%. Sequencing used PBMCs. These receptor sequences come from a man between 18 and 35 years old in good health and CMV-seropositive. Each CDR3 is given with its conserved first and last residue. A D gene is named only where the DNA matches it firmly. Some rows mark clone size as missing; the rest say once, few, many or name a class of expanded clone.

D,size,J,V,CDR3,DNA
NA,once,TRBJ2-7,TRBV29-1,CSVENNYEQYF,TGCAGCGTTGAGAACAACTACGAGCAGTACTTC
NA,NA,TRBJ2-5,TRBV5-1,CASSPEGEGGETQYF,TGCGCCAGCAGCCCCGAGGGCGAAGGGGGAGAGACCCAGTACTTC
NA,NA,TRBJ1-5,TRBV13,CASSRARNQPQHF,TGTGCCAGCAGCCGCGCACGGAATCAGCCCCAGCATTTT
TRBD2,NA,TRBJ2-7,TRBV28,CASKGLYYEQYF,TGTGCCAGCAAGGGACTATATTACGAGCAGTACTTC
NA,NA,TRBJ1-5,TRBV6-1,CASSELGGVGNQPQHF,TGTGCCAGCAGTGAACTGGGGGGGGTTGGCAATCAGCCCCAGCATTTT
TRBD1,NA,TRBJ2-2,TRBV28,CASSQGQGAGELFF,TGTGCCAGCAGCCAAGGACAGGGGGCCGGGGAGCTGTTTTTT
TRBD1,NA,TRBJ2-7,TRBV25-1,CASSEYGTVYEQYF,TGTGCCAGCAGTGAATACGGGACAGTCTACGAGCAGTACTTC
NA,NA,TRBJ2-1,TRBV25-1,CASSEYRGQFF,TGTGCCAGCAGTGAATATCGCGGCCAGTTCTTC
TRBD2,NA,TRBJ2-1,TRBV5-4,CASSLVAGGGNEQFF,TGTGCCAGCAGCTTGGTGGCGGGAGGTGGGAATGAGCAGTTCTTC
NA,NA,TRBJ2-7,TRBV2,CASSNSYEQYF,TGTGCCAGCAGCAACTCCTACGAGCAGTACTTC
TRBD1,NA,TRBJ1-4,TRBV9,CASSPTGVTNEKLFF,TGTGCCAGCAGCCCGACAGGGGTGACTAATGAAAAACTGTTTTTT
NA,few,TRBJ2-1,TRBV9,CASSVEETRHNEQFF,TGTGCCAGCAGCGTTGAGGAGACCCGGCACAATGAGCAGTTCTTC
NA,NA,TRBJ2-5,TRBV27,CASSLTFGQTETQYF,TGTGCCAGCAGCCTCACCTTCGGACAGACGGAGACCCAGTACTTC
NA,NA,TRBJ2-7,TRBV30,CAWSVKGRGGYEQYF,TGTGCCTGGAGTGTAAAAGGGAGGGGGGGGTACGAGCAGTACTTC
NA,NA,TRBJ2-3,TRBV5-4,CASSGVGSQSTDTQYF,TGTGCCAGCAGCGGAGTTGGCTCACAAAGCACAGATACGCAGTATTTT
NA,once,TRBJ2-5,TRBV2,CASRVLRQETQYF,TGTGCCAGCAGGGTCTTGCGGCAAGAGACCCAGTACTTC
NA,NA,TRBJ1-4,TRBV6-4,CASSDSAGPNEKLFF,TGTGCCAGCAGTGACTCAGCGGGGCCAAATGAAAAACTGTTTTTT
TRBD1,NA,TRBJ2-2,TRBV9,CASSVTGTGAGELFF,TGTGCCAGCAGCGTGACCGGGACAGGAGCCGGGGAGCTGTTTTTT
NA,NA,TRBJ2-1,TRBV4-1,CASSPRQELGNEQFF,TGCGCCAGCAGCCCGCGTCAGGAATTAGGCAATGAGCAGTTCTTC
NA,NA,TRBJ1-1,TRBV30,CAWSVGGSEAFF,TGTGCCTGGAGTGTGGGGGGGAGTGAAGCTTTCTTT
NA,few,TRBJ1-2,TRBV11-1,CASSLTGTYGYTF,TGTGCCAGCAGTCTAACAGGGACCTATGGCTACACCTTC
NA,NA,TRBJ1-5,TRBV19,CASSIRRVHQPQHF,TGTGCCAGTAGTATTCGGAGGGTTCATCAGCCCCAGCATTTT
TRBD2,once,TRBJ2-5,TRBV7-2,CASSFSGTSQETQYF,TGTGCCAGCAGCTTTTCCGGGACTAGTCAAGAGACCCAGTACTTC
NA,NA,TRBJ2-7,TRBV6-6,CASSPAYEQYF,TGTGCCAGCAGCCCGGCCTACGAGCAGTACTTC
NA,NA,TRBJ2-2,TRBV29-1,CSVGQNTGELFF,TGCAGCGTTGGACAGAACACCGGGGAGCTGTTTTTT
NA,NA,TRBJ2-7,TRBV7-6,CASSLDNSRYEQYF,TGTGCCAGCAGCTTAGACAACAGCCGCTACGAGCAGTACTTC